This entry concerns a single T cell receptor beta chain. Trimming removed 0 bases at V and 3 bases at J, with 13 bases between. This CDR3 comprises 16 residues. Germline V gene lookup returns CDR1 SGHDT and CDR2 YYEEEE. The data originate from a study of CD8+ T cells in alopecia areata. cDNA serving as the sequencing template came from extracted, reverse transcribed RNA. The table came from immunoSEQ multiplex PCR; TCRdb's copy has only in-frame clones and leaves some out. The table includes 150,000 to 200,000 clones, 55% to 75% detected once. As for treatment: oral pan-JAK inhibitor, 5-10 mg twice daily. Alopecia areata patients gave lesional scalp punch biopsies and peripheral blood samples.

The specimen comprised CD4+ T cells sorted from blood, sampled at week 24, from a patient treated with tofacitinib. The chain uses TRBV5-6 and TRBJ1-3; TRBD1 is a possible D gene (5 bases). This clonotype was sampled from a human donor with alopecia areata. CDR3 DNA: TGTGCCAGCAGCTTGGCCGGGACCCGGCTTGGAAACACCATATATTTT. The encoded protein is CASSLAGTRLGNTIYF. The entire variable domain, with the rest obtained from reference TRBV5-6 and TRBJ1-3, is as follows: DAGVTQSPTHLIKTRGQQVTLRCSPKSGHDTVSWYQQALGQGPQFIFQYYEEEERQRGNFPDRFSGHQFPNYSSELNVNALLLGDSALYLCASSLAGTRLGNTIYFGEGSWLTVV.